The clone carrying this TCR beta chain was seen at least ten times. TCRdb ran MiXCR on the 5' RACE reads and lists one entry per CDR3 protein. The data show around 40,000 distinct CDR3 sequences, 10% to 15% seen once. The data were obtained in a study of neurological immune-mediated disorders. V dropped 1 base and J dropped 1 base, with 11 bases sitting between them. In germline, CDR1 is SGHRS, CDR2 YFSETQ. The CDR3 has 15 amino acids. The clonotype comes from a female donor in good health. This chain links TRBV5-1 with TRBJ1-1; D not certain. The sequencing input was PBMCs. The CDR3 loop reads CASSLLSGGNTEAFF. In DNA, the CDR3 is TGCGCCAGCAGCTTGCTTTCCGGCGGGAACACTGAAGCTTTCTTT.